This entry lists 30 T cell receptor beta chains sequenced from one sample in a study of T-cell reconstitution after alpha-beta-depleted transplantation in children. Unique molecular identifiers were incorporated into the prepared TCRbeta library. TCRdb redid the calling of the PCR reads with MiXCR, one entry per CDR3 protein. The sample lists about a million distinct CDR3 sequences; about 30% were seen once. The source material was PBMCs, mostly from graft donor cells, sampled 360 days after TCRalphabeta/CD19-depleted stem cell transplant. These receptors came from a boy under two years old who had a stem cell transplant for SCID, so the T cells may come from the graft donor.

This clonotype has a count of ten or more. The chain recombines TRBV5-1 with TRBJ2-7; either TRBD1 or TRBD2 may fit D (5 bases each). The V end was cut by 7 bases, the J end by 0 bases, with 14 bases between. The CDR3 is 14 residues long. CDR1 is SGHRS and CDR2 is YFSETQ in the germline V gene. The CDR3 DNA reads as TGCGCCAGCCGCCGGGACGGAAGCTCCTACGAGCAGTACTTC. Its translation: CASRRDGSSYEQYF.

This chain links TRBV20-1 with TRBJ1-2; the D gene is possibly TRBD1 (5 bases). Germline values: CDR1 DFQATT, CDR2 SNEGSKA (reference sequence). V was pared by 5 bases and J by 7 bases, with 8 bases between. The CDR3 is made up of 10 amino acids. As DNA, the CDR3 is TGCAGTGCTCCCGACAGTGGCTACACCTTC. Translating gives CSAPDSGYTF.

The J gene is TRBJ1-1, the V gene TRBV5-1; a weak D match, TRBD1 (5 bases). V was pared by 0 bases and J by 1 base, with 13 bases between. The CDR3 extends over 16 amino acids. Germline V gene sequence: CDR1 SGHRS, CDR2 YFSETQ. The CDR3 region has the DNA TGCGCCAGCAGCTTGGGGAGGGGCATGGAGAACACTGAAGCTTTCTTT. It translates to CASSLGRGMENTEAFF.

This clonotype was counted many times. This chain joins TRBV20-1 and TRBJ2-1, with D perhaps TRBD1 (6 bases). The CDR3 loop spans 11 amino acids. Germline V gives CDR1 DFQATT, CDR2 SNEGSKA (reference sequence). DNA for the CDR3: TGCAGCACCCTTAGGGGGAATGAGCAGTTCTTC. Translating gives CSTLRGNEQFF.

The genes are TRBV12-3 or TRBV12-4 and TRBJ2-3; D gene ambiguous. The CDR3 spans 14 residues. Trimming shortened V by 4 bases and J by 6 bases, and 14 bases separated the two germline ends. In nucleotides, the CDR3 is TGTGCCAGCAGTTCCCGAAGTGCTGGGGATACGCAGTATTTT. This gives the protein CASSSRSAGDTQYF.

This chain joins TRBV20-1 and TRBJ2-2; 10 bases are a match to TRBD2. The CDR3 extends over 16 amino acids. Germline V gene sequence: CDR1 DFQATT, CDR2 SNEGSKA (reference sequence). Trimming took 5 bases from V and 6 from J; bases not matched to a gene: 12. The DNA of the CDR3 is TGCAGTGCTCTTTTACTAAGGACTAGCGGACCCGGGGAGCTGTTTTTT. It encodes CSALLLRTSGPGELFF.

The gene calls are TRBV30 and TRBJ2-1; TRBD2 aligns across 12 bases. The germline V gene encodes CDR1 GTSNPN and CDR2 SVGIG (reference sequence). The trim removed 1 base at V and 12 bases at J, leaving 10 bases unmatched. This CDR3 has 15 residues. The CDR3 nucleotides read TGTGCCTGGAGTGCTCGGGGAGGACTAGCGGGAATGCAGTTCTTC. Its protein product is CAWSARGGLAGMQFF.

The chain couples TRBV15 to TRBJ1-6; TRBD1 agrees at 8 bases. CDR3 size: 13 residues. Per germline, CDR1 LNHNV and CDR2 YYDKDF (reference sequence). V shed 3 bases, J shed 8 bases, and the junction held 0 bases outside the gene matches. The CDR3 region has the DNA TGTGCCACCAGCAGGACAGGGGATTCACCCCTCCACTTT. This codes for CATSRTGDSPLHF.

This chain's CDR3 is CASSQDVGPGGDLTIDTQYF. In nucleotides, the CDR3 is TGCGCCAGCAGCCAAGACGTGGGCCCGGGGGGCGATCTTACGATAGATACGCAGTATTTT. The J gene is TRBJ2-3, the V gene TRBV4-1; a weak D match, TRBD2 (7 bases). V lost 0 bases to trimming and J lost 5 bases, with 27 bases between them. The V gene's germline CDR1 is MGHRA and CDR2 YSYEKL. This CDR3 contains 20 residues.

This clonotype was picked up one time. The CDR3 spells CASSLKSYPTRTGELFF. CDR3 DNA: TGTGCCAGCAGCTTAAAAAGTTACCCCACCAGGACCGGGGAGCTGTTTTTT. The chain uses TRBV7-3 and TRBJ2-2; D remains ambiguous. V lost 1 base, J lost 5 bases, and 17 bases lay in between. The germline CDR1 and CDR2 sequences are SGHTA and FQGTGA. There are 17 residues in the CDR3.

This clonotype has only a few counts. The J gene is TRBJ1-4, the V gene TRBV9; 7 nucleotides align to TRBD1. CDR3 length: 15 residues. The trim removed 4 bases at V and 5 bases at J, leaving 8 bases unmatched. The V gene's germline CDR1 is SGDLS and CDR2 YYNGEE. The CDR3 loop reads CASSSPGTENEKLFF. The CDR3 DNA sequence: TGTGCCAGCAGCTCCCCCGGGACAGAGAATGAAAAACTGTTTTTT.

The V and J genes are TRBV12-3 or TRBV12-4 and TRBJ1-4; TRBD1 is a possible D gene (5 bases). This CDR3 has 14 amino acids. The V and J ends lost 3 bases and 5 bases respectively, with 10 bases between them. The CDR3 DNA reads as TGTGCCAGCAGTTTGCGGGGGTTGAATGAAAAACTGTTTTTT. Protein sequence: CASSLRGLNEKLFF.

This clonotype was seen at least ten times. The chain joins TRBV12-3 or TRBV12-4 to TRBJ1-1; 7 bases map to TRBD1. The CDR3 is 14 residues long. Trimming took 3 bases from V and 7 from J; bases not matched to a gene: 8. This CDR3 is CASSFWGQNDEAFF. Written as DNA, the CDR3 is TGTGCCAGCAGTTTTTGGGGACAGAATGATGAAGCTTTCTTT.

The rearrangement joins TRBV20-1 to TRBJ2-2; no firm D call. The CDR3 is 14 amino acids. Germline CDR1 reads DFQATT; CDR2 reads SNEGSKA (reference sequence). Between the trimmed V and J ends, which lost 6 bases and 2 bases, there was a span of 13 bases. The CDR3 protein is CSARPLKNTGELFF. The CDR3, as DNA: TGCAGTGCCCGACCATTAAAAAACACCGGGGAGCTGTTTTTT.

The sample holds a few counts of this clonotype. The chain has TRBV20-1 and TRBJ2-1; D not certain. Per germline, CDR1 DFQATT and CDR2 SNEGSKA (reference sequence). Trimming took off 4 bases at V and 0 bases at J, with 10 bases between the two ends. CDR3 length equals 14 residues. The CDR3 DNA sequence: TGCAGTGCTACAGACTCCGCCTCCTACAATGAGCAGTTCTTC. It translates to CSATDSASYNEQFF.

Note on this clonotype: This may arise from a read error, as a much more abundant clone is one base away. The CDR3 coding sequence is TGCGCCAGCAGCTGGGGAGATGAGCAGTTCTTC. Translated: CASSWGDEQFF. The chain couples TRBV5-1 to TRBJ2-1, with D possibly TRBD2 on 5 matching bases. CDR3 length: 11 residues. Trimming stripped 3 bases from V and 8 bases from J, with 6 bases between. Germline assignment: CDR1 SGHRS and CDR2 YFSETQ.

This clonotype appeared a few times. The rearrangement uses TRBV5-1 and TRBJ2-3, with TRBD2 matching 8 bases. This CDR3 spans 14 amino acids. Germline CDR1 SGHRS, CDR2 YFSETQ. J gave up 4 bases and V 2 bases, and 3 bases lay outside the gene matches. The CDR3: CASSFPGGPDTQYF. Here the CDR3 DNA reads TGCGCCAGCAGCTTCCCGGGGGGGCCAGATACGCAGTATTTT.

This clonotype has just a few counts. The CDR3 DNA sequence: TGTGCCAGTAGTAGTGGCCAGTGGGAGACCCAGTACTTC. Residues: CASSSGQWETQYF. The genes are TRBV19 and TRBJ2-5; D is uncertain. From germline, CDR1 is LNHDA and CDR2 SQIVND (reference sequence). The CDR3 is 13 residues long. V lost 4 bases to trimming and J lost 5 bases, with 11 bases between them.

The chain is built from TRBV6-2 or TRBV6-3 and TRBJ2-4, with 11 bases matching TRBD2. V dropped 3 bases and J dropped 3; count of bases not matched to a gene: 19. Looked up from germline, CDR1 is MNHEY and CDR2 is SVGEGT. The CDR3 is made up of 21 amino acids. CDR3 nucleotides: TGTGCCAGCAGTTATCGACTAACTCTAGCGGGGGGCCGATCCCTCAAAAACATTCAGTACTTC. This translates into CASSYRLTLAGGRSLKNIQYF.

The CDR3 reads CASSFQWAGGPYEQYF. The CDR3 coding sequence is TGTGCCAGCAGCTTCCAGTGGGCCGGTGGTCCCTACGAGCAGTACTTC. The chain joins TRBV2 to TRBJ2-7; D gene ambiguous. The V end lost 6 bases, the J end lost 2 bases, and 20 bases lay between the germline ends. The CDR3 contains 16 residues. From germline, CDR1 is SNHLY and CDR2 FYNNEI.

This clonotype was counted only a few times. A read error may account for a junction end that differs from germline. V gene TRBV5-1 combines with J gene TRBJ2-5, with TRBD1 matching over 7 bases. From germline, CDR1 is SGHRS and CDR2 YFSETQ. This CDR3 region has 15 residues. DNA for the CDR3: TGTGCCAGCAGTCTTGGACAGGCTCCTCAAGAGACCCAGTACTTC. Its protein product is CASSLGQAPQETQYF.

CDR3 sequence (DNA): TGCGCCAGCACCGCCGACCTCGGAGGGTCCTACGAGCAGTACTTC. Its translation: CASTADLGGSYEQYF. The chain combines TRBV4-3 with TRBJ2-7, with a tentative D call TRBD2 (6 bases). Germline V lookup: CDR1 LGHNA, CDR2 YSLEER. This CDR3 region has 15 residues. V was cut by 7 bases and J by 1 base, with 17 bases left in between.

The chain recombines TRBV15 with TRBJ1-1, with D unresolved. CDR3 length: 16 residues. Germline V gene sequence: CDR1 LNHNV, CDR2 YYDKDF (reference sequence). V was pared by 0 bases and J by 1 base, with 12 bases between. CDR3 sequence: CATSRDVGPSNTEAFF. The CDR3 region has the DNA TGTGCCACCAGCAGAGATGTAGGCCCCTCGAACACTGAAGCTTTCTTT.

This clonotype was seen a handful of times. The chain is built from TRBV4-2 and TRBJ2-1, with 10 nucleotides matching TRBD2. The CDR3 runs to 20 residues. The trim removed 4 bases at V and 1 base at J, leaving 16 bases unmatched. CDR1 and CDR2 from the germline V gene are LGHNA and YNFKEQ. CDR3 DNA: TGTGCCAGCAGCCCAGGTAGCGGGGGGACCCCCCGCGATTCCTACAATGAGCAGTTCTTC. Translation: CASSPGSGGTPRDSYNEQFF.

The rearrangement links TRBV20-1 to TRBJ2-3; 8 bases align to TRBD2. This CDR3 is 15 amino acids long. V was pared by 4 bases and J by 1 base, with 7 bases of the junction left unmatched. Germline CDR1 DFQATT, CDR2 SNEGSKA (reference sequence). CDR3 in amino acids: CSAIEGGGRTDTQYF. CDR3 DNA: TGCAGTGCTATAGAAGGCGGGGGGCGCACAGATACGCAGTATTTT.

The chain combines TRBV6-1 with TRBJ2-2; D ambiguous. Trimming cost V 5 bases and J 6 bases, with 10 bases left between them. Germline-derived CDR1 and CDR2 are MNHNS and SASEGT. The CDR3 loop spans 13 amino acids. CDR3 loop: CASSPWAPGELFF. CDR3 bases: TGTGCCAGCAGTCCCTGGGCCCCCGGGGAGCTGTTTTTT.

This clonotype has more than one count but fewer than ten. The chain combines TRBV9 with TRBJ2-2, with D perhaps TRBD1 or TRBD2 (5 bases each). Germline V CDR1 and CDR2: SGDLS, YYNGEE. The CDR3 is 16 amino acids. Deletions cut 0 bases from V and 1 base from J, with 10 bases between. The CDR3 nucleotides read TGTGCCAGCAGCGTAGAGACGGGGCAGAACACCGGGGAGCTGTTTTTT. Translated, it gives CASSVETGQNTGELFF.

The chain uses TRBV6-5 and TRBJ1-1; 7 positions agree with TRBD1. The CDR3 has 15 amino acids. V lost 5 bases, J lost 1 base, and 7 bases stayed unmatched. Germline-derived CDR1 and CDR2 are MNHEY and SVGAGI. The CDR3 loop reads CASSHHRGSNTEAFF. The CDR3 bases are TGTGCCAGCAGTCACCACAGGGGTTCGAACACTGAAGCTTTCTTT.

As for this clonotype: One end of the junction does not line up with germline, which may come from a read error. The chain couples TRBV12-5 to TRBJ1-1; D possibly corresponds to TRBD1 (6 bases). The CDR3 runs 16 residues. Germline V CDR1 and CDR2: LGHNT, FRNRAP. The CDR3 region is CASAPPLGVGDTGAFF. CDR3 nucleotides: TGTGCTAGTGCCCCCCCTTTGGGGGTTGGGGACACTGGAGCTTTCTTT.

The genes are TRBV20-1 and TRBJ2-7; no reliable D call. Germline V gene sequence: CDR1 DFQATT, CDR2 SNEGSKA (reference sequence). CDR3 length: 11 residues. CDR3 DNA: TGCAGCCCCCGAGAGATTGGTGAGCAGTACTTC. This gives the protein CSPREIGEQYF.